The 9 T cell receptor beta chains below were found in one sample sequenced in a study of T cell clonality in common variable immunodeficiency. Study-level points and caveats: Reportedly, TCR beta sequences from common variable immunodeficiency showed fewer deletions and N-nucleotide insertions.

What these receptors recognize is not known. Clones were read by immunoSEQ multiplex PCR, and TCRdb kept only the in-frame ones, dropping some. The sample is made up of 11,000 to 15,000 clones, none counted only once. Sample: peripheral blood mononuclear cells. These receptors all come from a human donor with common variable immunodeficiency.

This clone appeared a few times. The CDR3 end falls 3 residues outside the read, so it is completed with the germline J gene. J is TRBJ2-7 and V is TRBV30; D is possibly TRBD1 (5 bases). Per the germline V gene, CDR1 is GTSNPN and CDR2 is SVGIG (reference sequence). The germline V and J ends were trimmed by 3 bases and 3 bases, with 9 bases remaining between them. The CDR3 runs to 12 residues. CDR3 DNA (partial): TGTGCCTGGAGAACAGGTCTCTACGAG. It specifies CAWRTGLYE. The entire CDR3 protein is CAWRTGLYEQYF.

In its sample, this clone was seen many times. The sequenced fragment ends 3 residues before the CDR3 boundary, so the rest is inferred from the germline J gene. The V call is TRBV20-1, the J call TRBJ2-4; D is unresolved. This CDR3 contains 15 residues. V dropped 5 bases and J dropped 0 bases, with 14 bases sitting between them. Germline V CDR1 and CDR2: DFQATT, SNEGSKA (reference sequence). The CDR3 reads CSASTQVLAKNIQYF. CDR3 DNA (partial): TGCAGTGCTTCTACGCAGGTTCTAGCCAAAAACATT.

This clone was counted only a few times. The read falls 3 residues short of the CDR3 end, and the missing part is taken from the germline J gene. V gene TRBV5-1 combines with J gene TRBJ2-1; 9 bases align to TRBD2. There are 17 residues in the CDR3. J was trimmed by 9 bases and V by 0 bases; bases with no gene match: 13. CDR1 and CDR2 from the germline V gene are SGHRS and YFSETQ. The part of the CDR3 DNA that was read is TGCGCCAGCAGCTTGGGCGGTTGGGGCGGGGGGGCCATTGAG. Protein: CASSLGGWGGGAIE. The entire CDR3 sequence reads CASSLGGWGGGAIEQFF.

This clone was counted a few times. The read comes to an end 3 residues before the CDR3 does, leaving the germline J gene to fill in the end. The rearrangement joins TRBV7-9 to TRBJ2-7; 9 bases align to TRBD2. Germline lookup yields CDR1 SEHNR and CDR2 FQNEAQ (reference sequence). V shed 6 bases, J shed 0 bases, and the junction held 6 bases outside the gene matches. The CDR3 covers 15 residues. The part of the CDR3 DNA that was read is TGTGCCAGCAGGGATCTAGCGGGGAGCTCCTACGAG. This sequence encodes CASRDLAGSSYE. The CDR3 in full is CASRDLAGSSYEQYF.

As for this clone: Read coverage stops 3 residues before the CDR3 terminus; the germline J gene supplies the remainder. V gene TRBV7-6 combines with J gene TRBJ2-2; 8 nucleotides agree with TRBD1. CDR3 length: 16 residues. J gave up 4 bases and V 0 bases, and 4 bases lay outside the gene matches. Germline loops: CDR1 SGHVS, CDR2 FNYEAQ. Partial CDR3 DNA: TGTGCCAGCAGCTTAGCCCCGGGACAGGTCACCGGGGAG. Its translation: CASSLAPGQVTGE. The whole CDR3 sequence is CASSLAPGQVTGELFF. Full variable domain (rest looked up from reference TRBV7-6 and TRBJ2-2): GAGVSQSPRYKVTKRGQDVALRCDPISGHVSLYWYRQALGQGPEFLTYFNYEAQQDKSGLPNDRFSAERPEGSISTLTIQRTEQRDSAMYRCASSLAPGQVTGELFFGEGSRLTVL.

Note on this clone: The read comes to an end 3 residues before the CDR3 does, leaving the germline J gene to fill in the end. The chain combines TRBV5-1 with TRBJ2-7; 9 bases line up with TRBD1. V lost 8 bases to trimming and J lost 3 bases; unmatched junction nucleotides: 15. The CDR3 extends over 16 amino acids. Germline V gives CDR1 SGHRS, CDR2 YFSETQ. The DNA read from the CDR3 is TGCGCCAGTACGCTCATTCCCGGGACAGGGATCTACGAG. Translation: CASTLIPGTGIYE. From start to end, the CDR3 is CASTLIPGTGIYEQYF.

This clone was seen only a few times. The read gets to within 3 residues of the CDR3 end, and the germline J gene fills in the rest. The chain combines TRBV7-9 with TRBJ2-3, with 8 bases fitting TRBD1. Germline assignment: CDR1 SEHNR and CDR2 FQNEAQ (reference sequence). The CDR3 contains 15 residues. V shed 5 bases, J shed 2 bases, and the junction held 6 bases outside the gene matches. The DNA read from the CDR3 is TGTGCCAGCAGCCCCCGACAGGGGATCACAGATACG. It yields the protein CASSPRQGITDT. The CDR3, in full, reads CASSPRQGITDTQYF.

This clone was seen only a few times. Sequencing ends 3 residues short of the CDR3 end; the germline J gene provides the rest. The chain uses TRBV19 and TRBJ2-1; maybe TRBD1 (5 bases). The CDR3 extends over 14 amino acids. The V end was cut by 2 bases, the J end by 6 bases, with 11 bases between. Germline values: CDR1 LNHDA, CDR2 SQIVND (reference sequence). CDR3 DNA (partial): TGTGCCAGTAGTATAACGGCAGGGTCCAATGAG. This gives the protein CASSITAGSNE. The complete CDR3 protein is CASSITAGSNEQFF. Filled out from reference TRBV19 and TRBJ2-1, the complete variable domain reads DGGITQSPKYLFRKEGQNVTLSCEQNLNHDAMYWYRQDPGQGLRLIYYSQIVNDFQKGDIAEGYSVSREKKESFPLTVTSAQKNPTAFYLCASSITAGSNEQFFGPGTRLTVL.

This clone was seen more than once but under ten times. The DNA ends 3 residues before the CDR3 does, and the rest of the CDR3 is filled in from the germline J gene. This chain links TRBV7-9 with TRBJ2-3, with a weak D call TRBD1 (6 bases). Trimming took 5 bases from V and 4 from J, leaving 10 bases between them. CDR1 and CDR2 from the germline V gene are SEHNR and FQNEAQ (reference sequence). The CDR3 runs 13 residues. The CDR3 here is CASSPPGADTQYF. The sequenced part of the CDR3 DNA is TGTGCCAGCAGCCCCCCAGGGGCAGATACG.